Listed below are T cell receptor beta chains from one sample, sequenced in a study of cytotoxic CD8 clonotypes in ibrutinib-treated CLL. Assay used: immunoSEQ multiplex PCR; TCRdb lists only in-frame clones, some missing. Of 150,000 to 250,000 clones in the sample, 72% were seen once. The source was PBMCs, collected after 24 months of ibrutinib treatment. Receptors originate from a human donor with chronic lymphocytic leukemia. Both conserved end residues are part of each CDR3. Each record gives: clone size, V gene, J gene, D gene, CDR3 DNA, CDR3 protein. A D gene is named only where the DNA matches it firmly. Size values are once, few and many counts, or a class for expanded clones, and some rows have none.

.	TRBV2	TRBJ2-3	.	TGTGCCAGCAGTGAAGGGCGGGATTACACAGATACGCAGTATTTT	CASSEGRDYTDTQYF
.	TRBV5-1	TRBJ2-7	.	TGCGCCAGCAGCTTGGGAGCAGGGAATTACCCCTACGAGCAGTACTTC	CASSLGAGNYPYEQYF
.	TRBV2	TRBJ2-7	TRBD2	TGTGCCAGTAAGGTAGGGAGGGCTGATTACTACGAGCAGTACTTC	CASKVGRADYYEQYF
.	TRBV7-2	TRBJ2-3	.	TGTGCCAGCAGCTACCCGGGATACACAGATACGCAGTATTTT	CASSYPGYTDTQYF
.	TRBV5-4	TRBJ2-3	.	TGTGCCAGCAGCTTAGGAGGCACAGATACGCAGTATTTT	CASSLGGTDTQYF
once	TRBV30	TRBJ1-1	.	TGTGCCTGGAGTGAGACTGATGGGACTGAAGCTTTCTTT	CAWSETDGTEAFF
.	TRBV7-2	TRBJ2-7	.	TGTGCCAGCAGCCTCTCGTGGATTGGCTACGAGCAGTACTTC	CASSLSWIGYEQYF
.	TRBV7-6	TRBJ1-1	.	TGTGCCAGCAGCTTAGGGCACGGGGCCACTGAAGCTTTCTTT	CASSLGHGATEAFF
.	TRBV20-1	TRBJ2-5	.	TGCAGTGCTGGAGTGGAAGAGACCCAGTACTTC	CSAGVEETQYF
.	TRBV7-8	TRBJ2-7	TRBD1	TGTGCCAGCAGCCCAGACCTGGACAGGGGGCTTCGCGAGCAGTACTTC	CASSPDLDRGLREQYF
.	TRBV28	TRBJ1-2	.	TGTGCCAGCAGCCTGCCCACCAGGGGTGATGGCTACACCTTC	CASSLPTRGDGYTF
.	TRBV15	TRBJ2-2	TRBD2	TGTGCCACCAGCAGATGGGGCGGGAGCGGGAGTCGGGCCGGGGAGCTGTTTTTT	CATSRWGGSGSRAGELFF
.	TRBV7-2	TRBJ1-5	.	TGTGCCAGCAGCTTTAATAGTATAGTGCCACAGCCCCAGCATTTT	CASSFNSIVPQPQHF
.	TRBV7-6	TRBJ1-2	TRBD1	TGTGCCAGCAGCTTAAGTGGGCGGGTACAGGGGCCTTTGAGCTACACCTTC	CASSLSGRVQGPLSYTF
.	TRBV7-8	TRBJ2-7	TRBD1	TGTGCCAGCAGCTCGAGGACAGGGGTCAAATACGAGCAGTACTTC	CASSSRTGVKYEQYF
few	TRBV29-1	TRBJ1-2	.	TGCAGCGCCGATTATAACTATGGCTACACCTTC	CSADYNYGYTF
.	TRBV4-3	TRBJ2-3	TRBD1	TGCGCCAGCAGCCACGGGGGACAGGGTGCAGATACGCAGTATTTT	CASSHGGQGADTQYF
.	TRBV28	TRBJ2-7	.	TGTGCCAGCAGTTCGACGAAGGACTTTCGCGAGCAGTACTTC	CASSSTKDFREQYF
.	TRBV30	TRBJ1-4	.	TGTGCCTGGAGACGGGACGGAGGTAGTGGTGAAAAACTGTTTTTT	CAWRRDGGSGEKLFF
.	TRBV9	TRBJ2-1	.	TGTGCCAGCAGCGTAGCTCCCAAAAAAAGCTCCTACAATGAGCAGTTCTTC	CASSVAPKKSSYNEQFF
.	TRBV5-1	TRBJ2-1	.	TGCGCCAGCAGCCCGAATCTAGTGTTCTCAAACAATGAGCAGTTCTTC	CASSPNLVFSNNEQFF
.	TRBV4-1	TRBJ2-7	.	TGCGCCAGCAGCCAAGATTTGAAGAGGAACGAGCAGTACTTC	CASSQDLKRNEQYF
once	TRBV4-2	TRBJ2-1	TRBD2	TGTGCCAGCAGTCCCGGGACTAGTGACGGCTATGAGCAGTTCTTC	CASSPGTSDGYEQFF
.	TRBV11-2	TRBJ2-7	.	TGTGCCAGCAGCGCTAGCGTGGTGTACGAGCAGTACTTC	CASSASVVYEQYF
.	TRBV5-4	TRBJ1-2	TRBD1	TGTGCCAGCAGCCTAAATACAGGGGTCCCATTGTACTATGGCTACACCTTC	CASSLNTGVPLYYGYTF
.	TRBV9	TRBJ2-5	.	TGTGCCAGCAGCGGAACAGGGACGGGGCTGAGGACCCAGTACTTC	CASSGTGTGLRTQYF
.	TRBV4-3	TRBJ2-7	TRBD2	TGCGCCAGCAGCCCCGGGACTAGCGGACTCTACGAGCAGTACTTC	CASSPGTSGLYEQYF
once	TRBV15	TRBJ1-3	.	TGTGCCACCAGCAGAGATTCCCCGGCCAGGGGAGTTTTTGGAAACACCATATATTTT	CATSRDSPARGVFGNTIYF
.	TRBV2	TRBJ2-1	TRBD1	TGTGCCAGCCTCGGGACAGTGGGCGAGCAGTTCTTC	CASLGTVGEQFF
few	TRBV27	TRBJ2-1	TRBD2	TGTGCCAGCAGCTCTAGCGGGAGGGCCTACAATGAGCAGTTCTTC	CASSSSGRAYNEQFF
.	TRBV11-2	TRBJ1-3	TRBD1	TGTGCCAGCAGCCCAGACAGGGTCTCTGGAAACACCATATATTTT	CASSPDRVSGNTIYF
.	TRBV5-1	TRBJ1-1	TRBD1	TGCGCCAGCAGCTTGGAAGGGACAGGGATCGACACTGAAGCTTTCTTT	CASSLEGTGIDTEAFF
.	TRBV30	TRBJ2-2	TRBD2	TGTGCCTGGAGTCTCACTAGCGGATATGGGGGCGGGGAGCTGTTTTTT	CAWSLTSGYGGGELFF
.	TRBV4-2	TRBJ2-2	.	TGTGCCAGCAGCCAAGATCTTCTAGAGCGGACCGGGGAGCTGTTTTTT	CASSQDLLERTGELFF
.	TRBV19	TRBJ2-2	TRBD2	TGTGCCAGTAGTCGGGACTACCTCGGCGGGGAGCTGTTTTTT	CASSRDYLGGELFF
.	TRBV7-2	TRBJ2-1	.	TGTGCCAGCAGCTTTAGGGGGGGCCAGTTCTTC	CASSFRGGQFF
.	TRBV11-2	TRBJ2-7	TRBD2	TGTGCCAGCAGCAGAGGACTAGCGGGCCGCTCCTACGAGCAGTACTTC	CASSRGLAGRSYEQYF
.	TRBV6-6	TRBJ2-7	.	TGTGCCAGCAGTAGAGGTGATTCCGAGCAGTACTTC	CASSRGDSEQYF
.	TRBV19	TRBJ2-1	.	TGTGCCAGTAGTATGTGGAGCTCCTACAATGAGCAGTTCTTC	CASSMWSSYNEQFF
once	TRBV4-1	TRBJ2-2	TRBD2	TGCGCCAGCAGCCAAGAACTAGCGGGAGGAGTTACCGGGGAGCTGTTTTTT	CASSQELAGGVTGELFF
.	TRBV4-1	TRBJ2-1	TRBD2	TGCGCCAGCAGCCAACCGGGACTACCTTTGGGTGAGCAGTTCTTC	CASSQPGLPLGEQFF
.	TRBV7-2	TRBJ2-1	.	TGTGCCAGCAGCTTAGATAGGGGCGGGAAGGCCTACAATGAGCAGTTCTTC	CASSLDRGGKAYNEQFF
once	TRBV2	TRBJ2-1	.	TGTGCCAGCTTTTTAGAGTTACAGACCTACAATGAGCAGTTCTTC	CASFLELQTYNEQFF
.	TRBV7-8	TRBJ2-5	.	TGTGCCAGCAGCCCCCGGGGGACCGGGACCCAGTACTTC	CASSPRGTGTQYF
.	TRBV5-6	TRBJ2-6	.	TGTGCCAGCAACCTAGGGGTTTCTGGGGCCAACGTCCTGACTTTC	CASNLGVSGANVLTF
.	TRBV21-1	TRBJ1-2	.	TGTGCCAGCAGCGCGGGACAGGACTATGGCTACACCTTC	CASSAGQDYGYTF
.	TRBV20-1	TRBJ2-7	.	TGCAGTGCTAGAGAACACGAGCAGTACTTC	CSAREHEQYF
.	TRBV5-4	TRBJ2-5	TRBD2	TGTGCCAGCAGCTTGGATCTTAGCGGGGGGGGAGAGACCCAGTACTTC	CASSLDLSGGGETQYF
.	TRBV27	TRBJ1-1	.	TGTGCCAGCAGACCCACAGGCATGAACACTGAAGCTTTCTTT	CASRPTGMNTEAFF
.	TRBV6-1	TRBJ2-3	TRBD2	TGTGCCAGCAGTGAAGGTCTAGCGGGAGGGACAGATACGCAGTATTTT	CASSEGLAGGTDTQYF
.	TRBV5-6	TRBJ2-7	.	TGTGCCAGCAGCACGGGGGTGGCAGACGAGCAGTACTTC	CASSTGVADEQYF
once	TRBV19	TRBJ1-2	TRBD1	TGTGCCATTCGGGGACAGGAGACTAACTATGGCTACACCTTC	CAIRGQETNYGYTF
.	TRBV11-2	TRBJ2-7	TRBD2	TGTGCCAGCAGCGTCGTGTACGGGACTACCTACGAGCAGTACTTC	CASSVVYGTTYEQYF
.	TRBV5-4	TRBJ2-2	.	TGTGCCAGCAGCCCCGAACTTGGGGCGAACACCGGGGAGCTGTTTTTT	CASSPELGANTGELFF
.	TRBV6-5	TRBJ2-5	.	TGTGCCAGCAGTTACTCCGGACGGGGAGAGACCCAGTACTTC	CASSYSGRGETQYF
.	TRBV18	TRBJ1-1	.	TGTGCCAGCTCACCAGGGAACACTGAAGCTTTCTTT	CASSPGNTEAFF